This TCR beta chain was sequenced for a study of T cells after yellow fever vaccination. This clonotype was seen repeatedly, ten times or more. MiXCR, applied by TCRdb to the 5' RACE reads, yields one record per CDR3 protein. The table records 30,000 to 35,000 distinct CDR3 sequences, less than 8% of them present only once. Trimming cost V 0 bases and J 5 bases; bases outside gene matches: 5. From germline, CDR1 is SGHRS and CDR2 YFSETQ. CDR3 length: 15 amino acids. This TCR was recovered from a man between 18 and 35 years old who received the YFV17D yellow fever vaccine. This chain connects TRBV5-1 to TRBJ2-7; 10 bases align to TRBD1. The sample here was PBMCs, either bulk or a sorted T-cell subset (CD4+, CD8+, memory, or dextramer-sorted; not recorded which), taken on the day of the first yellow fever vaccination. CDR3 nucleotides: TGCGCCAGCAGCTTGGAAGGACAGGGGGGGGACGAGCAGTACTTC. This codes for CASSLEGQGGDEQYF.